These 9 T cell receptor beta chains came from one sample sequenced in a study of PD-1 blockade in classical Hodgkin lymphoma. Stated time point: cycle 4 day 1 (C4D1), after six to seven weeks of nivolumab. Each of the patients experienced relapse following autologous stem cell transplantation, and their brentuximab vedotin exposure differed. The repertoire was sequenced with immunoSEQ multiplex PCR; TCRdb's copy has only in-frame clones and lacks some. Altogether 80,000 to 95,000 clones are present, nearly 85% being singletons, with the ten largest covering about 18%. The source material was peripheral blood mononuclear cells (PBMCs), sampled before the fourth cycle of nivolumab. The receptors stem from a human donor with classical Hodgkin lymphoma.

CDR3 sequence (DNA): TGTGCCAGCAGCTTGTCTGGTGCGGGCGAGCAGTACTTC. Translation gives CASSLSGAGEQYF. V and J are TRBV5-6 and TRBJ2-7; perhaps TRBD2 as D (5 bases). CDR3 length: 13 residues. Between the trimmed V and J ends, which lost 1 base and 6 bases, there was a span of 11 bases. Germline lookup yields CDR1 SGHDT and CDR2 YYEEEE. Together with reference TRBV5-6 and TRBJ2-7, the CDR3 gives the full variable domain: DAGVTQSPTHLIKTRGQQVTLRCSPKSGHDTVSWYQQALGQGPQFIFQYYEEEERQRGNFPDRFSGHQFPNYSSELNVNALLLGDSALYLCASSLSGAGEQYFGPGTRLTVT.

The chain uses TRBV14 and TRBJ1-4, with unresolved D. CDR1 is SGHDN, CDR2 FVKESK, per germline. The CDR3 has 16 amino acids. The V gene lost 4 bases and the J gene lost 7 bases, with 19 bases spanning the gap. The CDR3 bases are TGTGCCAGCAGCCCGCGCGGCGGGCCCCGGAGTGAAAAACTGTTTTTT. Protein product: CASSPRGGPRSEKLFF.

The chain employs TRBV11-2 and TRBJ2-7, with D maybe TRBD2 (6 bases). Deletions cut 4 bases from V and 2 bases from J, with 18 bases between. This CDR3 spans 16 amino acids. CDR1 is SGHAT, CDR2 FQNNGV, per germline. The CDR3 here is CASSYPRDFPPYEQYF. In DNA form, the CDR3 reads TGTGCCAGCAGCTACCCTAGGGACTTTCCCCCCTACGAGCAGTACTTC.

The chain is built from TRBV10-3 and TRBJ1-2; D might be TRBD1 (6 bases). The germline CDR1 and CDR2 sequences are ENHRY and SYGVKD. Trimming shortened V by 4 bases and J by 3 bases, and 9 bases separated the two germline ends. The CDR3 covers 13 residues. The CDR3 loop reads CAISGTEHYGYTF. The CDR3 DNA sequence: TGTGCCATCAGTGGGACAGAGCACTATGGCTACACCTTC.

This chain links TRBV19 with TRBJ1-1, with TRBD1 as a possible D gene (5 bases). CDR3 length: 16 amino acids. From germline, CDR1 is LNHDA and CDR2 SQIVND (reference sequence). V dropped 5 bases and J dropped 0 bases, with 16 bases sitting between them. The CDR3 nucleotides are TGTGCCAGTAGTTCAGACCCGGGACTGATGAACACTGAAGCTTTCTTT. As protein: CASSSDPGLMNTEAFF. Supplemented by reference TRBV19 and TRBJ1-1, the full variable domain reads DGGITQSPKYLFRKEGQNVTLSCEQNLNHDAMYWYRQDPGQGLRLIYYSQIVNDFQKGDIAEGYSVSREKKESFPLTVTSAQKNPTAFYLCASSSDPGLMNTEAFFGQGTRLTVV.

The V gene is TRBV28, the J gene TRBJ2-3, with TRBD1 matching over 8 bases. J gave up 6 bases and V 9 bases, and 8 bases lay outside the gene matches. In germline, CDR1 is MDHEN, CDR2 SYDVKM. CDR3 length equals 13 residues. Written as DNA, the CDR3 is TGTGCCAGTCGACAGGGGCTGTGGGATACGCAGTATTTT. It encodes CASRQGLWDTQYF.

The CDR3 nucleotides read TGTGCCAGCAGTTTACGGGACAGCAGGTACTTC. Translation: CASSLRDSRYF. This chain uses TRBV28 with TRBJ2-5; TRBD1 matches at 7 bases. The CDR3 runs to 11 residues. V was pared by 2 bases and J by 13 bases, with 4 bases of the junction left unmatched. Looked up from germline, CDR1 is MDHEN and CDR2 is SYDVKM.

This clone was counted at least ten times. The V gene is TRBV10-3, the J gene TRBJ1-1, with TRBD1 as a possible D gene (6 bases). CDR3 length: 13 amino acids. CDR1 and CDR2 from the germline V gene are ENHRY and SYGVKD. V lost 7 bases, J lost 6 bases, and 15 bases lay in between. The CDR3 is CAINPQGGAEAFF. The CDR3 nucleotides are TGTGCCATCAACCCACAGGGTGGCGCTGAAGCTTTCTTT.

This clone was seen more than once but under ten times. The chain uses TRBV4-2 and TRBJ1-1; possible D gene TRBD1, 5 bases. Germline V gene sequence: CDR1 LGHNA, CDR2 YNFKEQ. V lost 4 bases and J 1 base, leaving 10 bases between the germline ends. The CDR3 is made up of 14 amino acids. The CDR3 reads CASSLKQGNTEAFF. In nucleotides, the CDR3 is TGTGCCAGCAGCCTTAAGCAGGGGAACACTGAAGCTTTCTTT.